The 19 T cell receptor beta chains below were found in one sample sequenced in a study of cytomegalovirus exposure and HLA in healthy donors. Using immunoSEQ multiplex PCR, the repertoire was profiled, and TCRdb retains in-frame clones only, with some absent. The sample includes approximately 120,000 clones, roughly 90% of them seen just once. The sequencing input was PBMCs. The receptors derive from a woman in her late teens or twenties in good health and CMV-seronegative.

The genes are TRBV5-1 and TRBJ2-7; D gene uncertain. The germline CDR1 and CDR2 sequences are SGHRS and YFSETQ. Trimming removed 2 bases at V and 5 bases at J, with 14 bases between. CDR3 length: 14 amino acids. The chain's CDR3 is CASSFATLSDEQYF. In nucleotides, the CDR3 is TGCGCCAGCAGCTTTGCAACCCTTTCGGACGAGCAGTACTTC.

This clone has only one observation. This rearrangement joins TRBV9 to TRBJ2-2; TRBD2 aligns across 12 bases. The trim removed 0 bases at V and 8 bases at J, leaving 5 bases unmatched. CDR1 and CDR2 (germline): SGDLS, YYNGEE. The CDR3 consists of 16 residues. The CDR3 is CASSVGLAGVGGELFF. The CDR3 DNA follows: TGTGCCAGCAGCGTAGGACTAGCGGGAGTCGGGGGGGAGCTGTTTTTT.

This chain joins TRBV5-1 and TRBJ2-7; 10 bases map to TRBD1. Germline CDR1 reads SGHRS; CDR2 reads YFSETQ. The CDR3 is 17 amino acids. The J segment lost 2 bases and the V segment lost 4 bases, leaving 12 bases of the junction unmatched. CDR3 nucleotide sequence: TGCGCCAGCAGCGAGCAGACATCCGGGACAGGGGCCTACGAGCAGTACTTC. It encodes CASSEQTSGTGAYEQYF.

The rearrangement joins TRBV11-2 to TRBJ2-2; no definite D call. This CDR3 has 14 residues. V dropped 2 bases and J dropped 2 bases, with 6 bases sitting between them. Per the germline V gene, CDR1 is SGHAT and CDR2 is FQNNGV. The CDR3 bases are TGTGCCAGCAGCTTAAACATCAACACCGGGGAGCTGTTTTTT. It encodes CASSLNINTGELFF.

V gene TRBV28 combines with J gene TRBJ2-7, with TRBD2 matching 7 bases. The CDR3 covers 14 residues. Trimming cost V 2 bases and J 4 bases; bases outside gene matches: 5. The germline gives CDR1 MDHEN, CDR2 SYDVKM. The CDR3 protein is CASSLLAAYYEQYF. The CDR3, as DNA: TGTGCCAGCAGTTTACTAGCGGCTTATTACGAGCAGTACTTC.

The chain uses TRBV29-1 and TRBJ2-3; tentative D call: TRBD1 (7 bases). CDR3 size: 11 residues. CDR1 and CDR2 from the germline V gene are SQVTM and ANQGSEA. Trimming stripped 4 bases from V and 9 bases from J, with 11 bases between. CDR3 nucleotide sequence: TGCAGCGTTGGCTCAGGGGGGACGCAGTATTTT. Its translation is CSVGSGGTQYF.

This sequence joins TRBV28 and TRBJ2-3; TRBD2 aligns across 8 bases. Germline trimming cut 6 bases from V and 3 bases from J; bases unmatched to any gene: 8. CDR1 is MDHEN, CDR2 SYDVKM, per germline. This CDR3 comprises 15 residues. CDR3 sequence: CASSFGPGGTDTQYF. CDR3 DNA: TGTGCCAGCAGCTTCGGTCCGGGGGGGACAGATACGCAGTATTTT.

This clone was counted only a few times. The chain employs TRBV27 and TRBJ2-7; 8 nucleotides line up with TRBD1. V was pared by 0 bases and J by 5 bases, with 3 bases of the junction left unmatched. Looked up from germline, CDR1 is MNHEY and CDR2 is SMNVEV (reference sequence). CDR3 length: 14 amino acids. This chain's CDR3 is CASSLSGTGNEQYF. CDR3 in DNA: TGTGCCAGCAGTTTATCCGGGACAGGAAACGAGCAGTACTTC.

The rearrangement links TRBV11-3 to TRBJ2-7, with TRBD2 as a possible D gene (5 bases). CDR1 is SGHNT and CDR2 is YENEEA in the germline V gene. This CDR3 comprises 14 residues. Trimming pared 1 base from V and 6 bases from J, leaving 13 bases between. CDR3 sequence (DNA): TGTGCCAGCAGCTTAGTCGAGAGGAGCGGCGAGCAGTACTTC. It is translated as CASSLVERSGEQYF.

The chain employs TRBV12-5 and TRBJ2-6; 12 bases are a match to TRBD2. CDR1 and CDR2 (germline): LGHNT, FRNRAP. The CDR3 is 18 amino acids. With V trimmed by 4 bases and J by 0 bases, 4 bases remained unmatched. CDR3 amino acids: CASGSGLAGSSGANVLTF. CDR3 DNA: TGTGCTAGTGGTTCAGGACTAGCGGGGAGCTCTGGGGCCAACGTCCTGACTTTC.

This chain links TRBV28 with TRBJ2-2; D not certain. There are 13 residues in the CDR3. Germline V lookup: CDR1 MDHEN, CDR2 SYDVKM. Trimming cost V 2 bases and J 8 bases, with 9 bases left between them. CDR3 sequence reads: CASSLSQTGELFF. The CDR3 nucleotides are TGTGCCAGCAGTTTAAGTCAGACTGGGGAGCTGTTTTTT. The full variable domain, completed using reference TRBV28 and TRBJ2-2, is DVKVTQSSRYLVKRTGEKVFLECVQDMDHENMFWYRQDPGLGLRLIYFSYDVKMKEKGDIPEGYSVSREKKERFSLILESASTNQTSMYLCASSLSQTGELFFGEGSRLTVL.

The chain links TRBV9 to TRBJ2-1, with a weak D call TRBD1 (5 bases). Germline V gives CDR1 SGDLS, CDR2 YYNGEE. Trimming took 0 bases from V and 0 from J, leaving 28 bases between them. This CDR3 region has 22 residues. This chain's CDR3 is CASSVDPRRGKSPSSSYNEQFF. DNA of the CDR3: TGTGCCAGCAGCGTAGACCCGCGTAGGGGCAAGAGTCCCTCCAGCTCCTACAATGAGCAGTTCTTC.

This chain uses TRBV2 with TRBJ1-5; 7 bases map to TRBD1. This CDR3 has 13 residues. The V gene's germline CDR1 is SNHLY and CDR2 FYNNEI. Losses at the gene ends were 8 bases for V and 6 bases for J; bases not matched to a gene: 7. CDR3 amino acids: CASSDRVLQPQHF. CDR3 bases: TGTGCCAGCTCAGACAGGGTGCTTCAGCCCCAGCATTTT.

The chain has TRBV10-1 and TRBJ2-7; 11 nucleotides match TRBD2. The J segment lost 6 bases and the V segment lost 2 bases, leaving 3 bases of the junction unmatched. There are 14 residues in the CDR3. Germline CDR1 WNHNN, CDR2 SYGVQD (reference sequence). In DNA form, the CDR3 reads TGCGCCAGCAGTGAGGCTAGCGGGAGGCTCGAGCAGTACTTC. It yields the protein CASSEASGRLEQYF.

J is TRBJ2-2 and V is TRBV5-6; 9 positions agree with TRBD2. Trimming removed 0 bases from V and 4 bases from J; junction bases left unmatched: 7. The V gene's germline CDR1 is SGHDT and CDR2 YYEEEE. The CDR3 extends over 17 amino acids. The CDR3 DNA reads TGTGCCAGCAGCTTGGCCTATGGTAGCGGGGGCACCGGGGAGCTGTTTTTT. Protein sequence: CASSLAYGSGGTGELFF.

This sequence joins TRBV29-1 and TRBJ1-5; D unclear. The germline V and J ends were trimmed by 4 bases and 3 bases, with 10 bases remaining between them. This CDR3 is built from 13 residues. CDR1 is SQVTM and CDR2 is ANQGSEA in the germline V gene. The CDR3 nucleotides read TGCAGCGTTGGGGCGGGCCTCAATCAGCCCCAGCATTTT. Residues: CSVGAGLNQPQHF.

The chain links TRBV15 to TRBJ1-5; D gene unclear. This CDR3 has 13 residues. Germline lookup yields CDR1 LNHNV and CDR2 YYDKDF (reference sequence). The V gene lost 3 bases and the J gene lost 6 bases, with 9 bases spanning the gap. This chain's CDR3 is CATSSSRGQPQHF. CDR3 DNA sequence: TGTGCCACCAGCAGCTCACGGGGTCAGCCCCAGCATTTT.

The chain joins TRBV7-8 to TRBJ2-7, with TRBD1 identical over 8 bases. CDR1 and CDR2 from the germline V gene are SGHVS and FQNEAQ. The CDR3 consists of 15 residues. With V trimmed by 5 bases and J by 2 bases, 8 bases remained unmatched. The CDR3 DNA follows: TGTGCCAGCAGCCGCGACAGGGGATCCACCTACGAGCAGTACTTC. Amino acids: CASSRDRGSTYEQYF.

This rearrangement joins TRBV29-1 to TRBJ2-7; 10 bases are shared with TRBD2. The germline gives CDR1 SQVTM, CDR2 ANQGSEA. The V and J ends lost 1 base and 6 bases, in that order; junction bases with no gene match: 9. This CDR3 is 15 amino acids long. CDR3 bases: TGCAGCGTTGAAGTGGGGCTAGCGGGAGAGGGCGAGCAGTACTTC. It encodes CSVEVGLAGEGEQYF.